These 29 T cell receptor beta chains were sequenced from one sample in a study of cytomegalovirus exposure and HLA in healthy donors (dated by TCRdb to the late 2010s). Preparation of the library involved the immunoSEQ multiplex PCR assay. For the multiplex PCR, a mixture combining 60 forward primers for TCR Vbeta segments and 13 reverse primers for TCR Jbeta segments was used. This immuneACCESS table, as held by TCRdb, lists in-frame sequences with V and J called but not all clones. Of the missing ones, under half trace to an unresolved V gene in checked studies; the others have no known cause. The sample table lists about 80,000 clones, over 75% of them with a count of one. About 3.1% of the sample rests with the top ten. Sequencing input: PBMCs. These receptors all come from a man aged 50-59 years in good health and CMV-seronegative.

V gene TRBV25-1 combines with J gene TRBJ2-5; the match to TRBD2 covers 8 bases. The J call is doubtful: the DNA matches TRBJ2-7 better. The CDR3 is 17 amino acids. The V gene's germline CDR1 is MGHDK and CDR2 SYGVNS. CDR3 DNA: TGTGCCAGCAGTGAATATAATCGCGGGGGGTCTACCTACGAGCAGTACTTC. It encodes CASSEYNRGGSTYEQYF.

The chain uses TRBV7-2 and TRBJ1-1; tentative D call: TRBD1 (5 bases). This CDR3 has 14 amino acids. V dropped 5 bases and J dropped 4 bases, with 14 bases sitting between them. Germline V gives CDR1 SGHTA, CDR2 FQGNSA. The CDR3 reads CASSTTWGGTEAFF. The CDR3 DNA sequence: TGTGCCAGCAGCACGACGTGGGGGGGCACTGAAGCTTTCTTT.

The V and J genes are TRBV4-2 and TRBJ2-7, with D hard to call. CDR3 length equals 13 residues. Germline CDR1 LGHNA, CDR2 YNFKEQ. Deletions cut 0 bases from V and 7 bases from J, with 10 bases between. CDR3 DNA: TGTGCCAGCAGCCAAGATGCCTTGAGGGAGCAGTACTTC. It yields the protein CASSQDALREQYF.

This clone appeared a few times. The V and J genes are TRBV18 and TRBJ1-3; possible D gene TRBD1, 5 bases. The CDR3 covers 15 residues. Germline V gene data show CDR1 as KGHSH and CDR2 as LQKENI. The V end was cut by 2 bases, the J end by 2 bases, with 10 bases between. This chain's CDR3 is CASSPNTGTGNTIYF. The DNA for the CDR3 is TGTGCCAGCTCACCAAATACAGGCACTGGAAACACCATATATTTT.

The J gene is TRBJ2-7, the V gene TRBV6-5; TRBD1 might be the D (5 bases). Germline CDR1 and CDR2: MNHEY and SVGAGI. Trimming pared 0 bases from V and 7 bases from J, leaving 16 bases between. The CDR3 runs to 15 residues. CDR3 amino acids: CASSYSGPGKGEQYF. CDR3 coding DNA: TGTGCCAGCAGTTACTCGGGGCCAGGAAAGGGGGAGCAGTACTTC.

This clone was counted at least ten times. The chain has TRBV18 and TRBJ2-7; a possible D gene is TRBD2 (6 bases). V lost 3 bases and J lost 0, with 12 bases in between. The CDR3 is 15 amino acids. Germline V gene lookup returns CDR1 KGHSH and CDR2 LQKENI. CDR3 region: CASSPRDGSSYEQYF. The CDR3 region has the DNA TGTGCCAGCTCACCCCGGGACGGGAGCTCCTACGAGCAGTACTTC.

CDR3 sequence (DNA): TGTGCCAGCAACCCCAGGGGGATCAACACTGAAGCTTTCTTT. Translated, it gives CASNPRGINTEAFF. V is TRBV16 and J is TRBJ1-1, with TRBD1 matching over 7 bases. Germline CDR1 and CDR2: KGHSY and FQNENV. V shed 7 bases, J shed 2 bases, and the junction held 7 bases outside the gene matches. The CDR3 is 14 residues long.

V is TRBV30 and J is TRBJ1-4; D is perhaps TRBD1 (6 bases). Looked up from germline, CDR1 is GTSNPN and CDR2 is SVGIG (reference sequence). Trimming removed 8 bases at V and 0 bases at J, with 22 bases between. This CDR3 region has 17 residues. The CDR3 loop reads CAGLRDNDFATNEKLFF. Here the CDR3 DNA reads TGTGCCGGCCTCCGGGACAACGATTTTGCAACTAATGAAAAACTGTTTTTT.

The J gene is TRBJ2-1, the V gene TRBV30, with a weak D call TRBD2 (6 bases). The germline V and J ends were trimmed by 1 base and 1 base, with 14 bases remaining between them. Germline lookup yields CDR1 GTSNPN and CDR2 SVGIG (reference sequence). This CDR3 is built from 16 residues. CDR3 region: CAWSGLGGSSYNEQFF. The CDR3 bases are TGTGCCTGGAGTGGTCTTGGAGGGTCTTCCTACAATGAGCAGTTCTTC.

The rearrangement uses TRBV5-1 and TRBJ1-1, with D possibly matching TRBD1 (6 bases). Between the trimmed V and J ends, which lost 7 bases and 1 base, there was a span of 14 bases. This CDR3 comprises 14 residues. The germline CDR1 and CDR2 sequences are SGHRS and YFSETQ. DNA for the CDR3: TGCGCCAGCCGTACTCCGGGACAGAACACTGAAGCTTTCTTT. Translated: CASRTPGQNTEAFF.

V gene TRBV5-4 combines with J gene TRBJ1-6, with 8 nucleotides matching TRBD1. Germline V gene data show CDR1 as SGHNT and CDR2 as YYREEE (reference sequence). Trimming at V came to 0 bases and at J to 9 bases, leaving 8 bases not matched to a gene. This CDR3 has 16 residues. CDR3 nucleotide sequence: TGTGCCAGCAGCTTGGTGCAGGGGGCGCGGGTTTCACCCCTCCACTTT. It codes for CASSLVQGARVSPLHF.

This clone was picked up one time. The rearrangement uses TRBV5-1 and TRBJ2-5; 9 nucleotides line up with TRBD1. Germline V CDR1 and CDR2: SGHRS, YFSETQ. The CDR3 runs 20 residues. V lost 0 bases and J lost 5; bases outside the gene matches: 20. The CDR3 coding sequence is TGCGCCAGCAGCTTGGGGTCCGTGTTTCTTGGGACAGGGCCGGGGGAGACCCAGTACTTC. Protein sequence: CASSLGSVFLGTGPGETQYF.

The sample holds a few counts of this clone. This rearrangement joins TRBV4-1 to TRBJ1-4, with D perhaps TRBD1 (6 bases). The CDR3 contains 18 residues. The V and J ends lost 2 bases and 0 bases respectively, with 16 bases between them. Germline lookup yields CDR1 MGHRA and CDR2 YSYEKL. This CDR3 reads CASSQFGAPGATNEKLFF. The CDR3 nucleotides are TGCGCCAGCAGCCAATTTGGGGCTCCAGGGGCAACTAATGAAAAACTGTTTTTT.

The sample holds a few counts of this clone. The chain recombines TRBV6-1 with TRBJ2-5; 9 nucleotides align to TRBD1. V dropped 6 bases and J dropped 11; count of bases not matched to a gene: 10. Per germline, CDR1 MNHNS and CDR2 SASEGT. This CDR3 has 13 residues. The CDR3 region has the DNA TGTGCCAGCAGCCGGGACAGGGATGGAGAGCAGTACTTC. This gives the protein CASSRDRDGEQYF.

The chain has TRBV5-4 and TRBJ2-5, with 8 bases matching TRBD2. Trimming at V came to 7 bases and at J to 2 bases, leaving 10 bases not matched to a gene. The CDR3 consists of 15 residues. CDR1 and CDR2 (germline): SGHNT, YYREEE (reference sequence). CDR3 nucleotide sequence: TGTGCCAGCCAAACCGCCAGCGGGGGACAAGAGACCCAGTACTTC. Residues: CASQTASGGQETQYF.

The J gene is TRBJ2-5, the V gene TRBV4-1, with TRBD2 matching 9 bases. CDR1 MGHRA and CDR2 YSYEKL come from the germline V gene. After removal of 1 base from V and 5 bases from J, the junction contained 2 bases not matched to a gene. The CDR3 spans 14 residues. The CDR3, as DNA: TGCGCCAGCAGCCAAGGGACTAGCGTGGAGACCCAGTACTTC. Protein product: CASSQGTSVETQYF.

This clone was picked up one time. The chain uses TRBV5-1 and TRBJ1-2; TRBD1 aligns across 8 bases. The germline V gene has CDR1 SGHRS and CDR2 YFSETQ. The V gene end was trimmed by 4 bases and the J gene end by 8 bases; junction bases not matched to a gene: 13. The CDR3 loop spans 15 amino acids. CDR3 sequence (DNA): TGCGCCAGCAGCAACGCGACAGGGGAATTACGAGGCTACACCTTC. Encoded protein: CASSNATGELRGYTF.

In its sample, this clone was seen a few times. V usage is TRBV7-2 and J usage is TRBJ2-2; 7 bases map to TRBD2. Germline CDR1 SGHTA, CDR2 FQGNSA. Losses at the gene ends were 5 bases for V and 5 bases for J; bases not matched to a gene: 5. The CDR3 extends over 14 amino acids. For the CDR3, the DNA is TGTGCCAGCAGCCGTGACGGGGGGACCGGGGAGCTGTTTTTT. Translating gives CASSRDGGTGELFF.

This clone came up once. The same CDR3 is also encoded by other DNA sequences in this sample. The CDR3 region has the DNA TGTGCCAGCAGCTGGGGGGGCACAGATACGCAGTATTTT. It translates to CASSWGGTDTQYF. The rearrangement uses TRBV7-3 and TRBJ2-3, with D perhaps matching TRBD2 (6 bases). V was trimmed by 4 bases and J by 1 base, leaving 6 bases between them. The germline V gene encodes CDR1 SGHTA and CDR2 FQGTGA. The CDR3 runs to 13 residues.

A note on this clone: An end of the junction does not agree with germline; a read error may underlie this. The V and J genes are TRBV2 and TRBJ2-7; a weak D match, TRBD1 (6 bases). The CDR3 extends over 12 amino acids. CDR1 is SNHLY and CDR2 is FYNNEI in the germline V gene. The CDR3 here is CATRDNSYEQCF. CDR3 DNA: TGTGCCACCCGGGACAACTCCTACGAGCAGTGCTTC.

The chain employs TRBV21-1 and TRBJ1-4; the table assigns TRBD1, which was not confirmed against the DNA. TRBV21-1 is a pseudogene segment. The CDR3 is 15 amino acids. The CDR3 coding sequence is TGTGCCAGCATCCTATCGACAGGGGTAAGCGAAAAACTGTTTTTT. Translating gives CASILSTGVSEKLFF.

The chain uses TRBV7-6 and TRBJ2-3, with D possibly TRBD1 on 5 matching bases. The CDR3 has 14 residues. V was shortened by 5 bases and J by 5 bases, with 14 bases between the two germline ends. In germline, CDR1 is SGHVS, CDR2 FNYEAQ. CDR3 in DNA: TGTGCCAGCAGCCTTGGGGCCTTCGGAGATACGCAGTATTTT. Translating it yields CASSLGAFGDTQYF.

V is TRBV6-1 and J is TRBJ1-1; TRBD1 aligns across 7 bases. This CDR3 comprises 13 residues. The J segment lost 1 base and the V segment lost 6 bases, leaving 2 bases of the junction unmatched. Germline V lookup: CDR1 MNHNS, CDR2 SASEGT. The CDR3, as DNA: TGTGCCAGCAGAAGACAGGGGAACACTGAAGCTTTCTTT. Translation: CASRRQGNTEAFF.

This chain joins TRBV4-3 and TRBJ1-4, with D tentatively TRBD1 (6 bases). CDR3 length: 20 amino acids. The V and J ends lost 0 bases and 8 bases respectively, with 28 bases between them. The germline gives CDR1 LGHNA, CDR2 YSLEER. The CDR3 DNA follows: TGCGCCAGCAGCCAAGATCGGGGGGCGCGGGGGATCGGGGTGCAAGAAAAACTGTTTTTT. It is translated as CASSQDRGARGIGVQEKLFF.

This chain connects TRBV11-2 to TRBJ2-1; D possibly corresponds to TRBD2 (5 bases). The CDR3 covers 12 residues. Germline V CDR1 and CDR2: SGHAT, FQNNGV. Trimming took off 5 bases at V and 12 bases at J, with 14 bases between the two ends. The DNA of the CDR3 is TGTGCCAGCAGCCCGTCGGCCCGGGGGCAGTTCTTC. Protein sequence: CASSPSARGQFF.

As DNA, the CDR3 is TGCGCCAGCCAAGTTGGACAGGGGAATAACTATGGCTACACCTTC. It is translated as CASQVGQGNNYGYTF. The chain recombines TRBV5-1 with TRBJ1-2; 9 nucleotides agree with TRBD1. J was trimmed by 1 base and V by 7 bases; bases with no gene match: 8. Per the germline V gene, CDR1 is SGHRS and CDR2 is YFSETQ. The CDR3 extends over 15 amino acids.

On this clone itself: A junction end diverges from the germline sequence, so it may reflect a read error. This chain joins TRBV7-7 and TRBJ2-1; 7 bases are a match to TRBD1. CDR1 and CDR2 (germline): SSHAT, FNYEAQ (reference sequence). There are 12 residues in the CDR3. The CDR3 here is CASSPDRNTQFF. CDR3 coding DNA: TGTGCTAGCAGCCCGGACAGGAACACCCAGTTCTTC.

The chain employs TRBV7-6 and TRBJ1-5, with a possible D match to TRBD1 (5 bases). This CDR3 contains 17 residues. Deletions cut 2 bases from V and 9 bases from J, with 23 bases between. Germline CDR1 reads SGHVS; CDR2 reads FNYEAQ. CDR3 in DNA: TGTGCCAGCAGCTTAACAATCCCATCAGGGACTATCCGGCCCCAGCATTTT. Translation gives CASSLTIPSGTIRPQHF.

The CDR3 nucleotides are TGTGCCAGCAGCCTCAATTTCCCCAGTGCAGCTTTCTTT. Translated, it gives CASSLNFPSAAFF. V is TRBV7-2 and J is TRBJ1-1; D gene uncertain. The CDR3 covers 13 residues. Germline CDR1 is SGHTA and CDR2 is FQGNSA. Deletions cut 5 bases from V and 10 bases from J, with 17 bases between. Drawing the rest from reference TRBV7-2 and TRBJ1-1, the complete variable domain is GAGVSQSPSNKVTEKGKDVELRCDPISGHTALYWYRQSLGQGLEFLIYFQGNSAPDKSGLPSDRFSAERTGGSVSTLTIQRTQQEDSAVYLCASSLNFPSAAFFGQGTRLTVV.